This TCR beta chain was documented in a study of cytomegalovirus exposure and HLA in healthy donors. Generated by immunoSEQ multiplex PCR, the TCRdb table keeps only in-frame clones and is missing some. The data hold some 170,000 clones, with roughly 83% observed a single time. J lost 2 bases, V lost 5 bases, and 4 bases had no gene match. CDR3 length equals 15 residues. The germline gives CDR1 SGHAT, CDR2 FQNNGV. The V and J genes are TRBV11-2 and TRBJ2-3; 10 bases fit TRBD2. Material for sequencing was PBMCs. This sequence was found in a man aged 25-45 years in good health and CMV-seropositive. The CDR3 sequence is CASSPGLANTDTQYF. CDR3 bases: TGTGCCAGCAGCCCGGGACTAGCGAACACAGATACGCAGTATTTT.